The 29 T cell receptor beta chains presented below share a single source sample, sequenced in a study of shared clonotypes between healthy human individuals. Profiling relied on immunoSEQ multiplex PCR, and the TCRdb table lists in-frame clones only, not all of them. This table holds around 1.4 million clones, 98% found once. The sample consisted of naive CD4+ T cells sorted from blood. The subset here: CD45RA+ positively selected. These receptors all stem from a man aged 25-40 years in good health.

The rearrangement links TRBV28 to TRBJ2-5; TRBD1 aligns across 7 bases. Germline V gives CDR1 MDHEN, CDR2 SYDVKM. The CDR3 is made up of 15 amino acids. Trimming at V came to 4 bases and at J to 4 bases, leaving 9 bases not matched to a gene. The DNA of the CDR3 is TGTGCCAGCAGTTCCCCCCGGGACAGTCGAGAGACCCAGTACTTC. Translation gives CASSSPRDSRETQYF.

This clone has only one observation. The V gene is TRBV6-6, the J gene TRBJ1-4; possible D gene TRBD1, 5 bases. The CDR3 is made up of 15 amino acids. The V and J ends lost 6 bases and 5 bases respectively, with 16 bases between them. Germline V gives CDR1 MNHNY, CDR2 SVGAGI (reference sequence). The CDR3 region is CASRAPRQQNEKLFF. The CDR3 DNA reads TGTGCCAGCAGAGCTCCGAGACAGCAGAATGAAAAACTGTTTTTT.

The V call is TRBV21-1, the J call TRBJ2-1. TRBV21-1 represents a pseudogene. The CDR3 totals 17 residues. CDR3 loop: CASDIGGPAGTYNEQFF. CDR3 in DNA: TGTGCCAGCGACATCGGCGGACCGGCAGGAACCTACAATGAGCAGTTCTTC.

Details on this clone: In the same sample, other DNA sequences code for this CDR3. The chain is built from TRBV28 and TRBJ1-5; 8 nucleotides align to TRBD1. Per the germline V gene, CDR1 is MDHEN and CDR2 is SYDVKM. The junction had 3 bases not matched to a gene; V was cut back by 1 base and J by 4 bases. The CDR3 covers 15 residues. In DNA form, the CDR3 reads TGTGCCAGCAGTTTATCAGGGGGCGCAAATCAGCCCCAGCATTTT. Translation: CASSLSGGANQPQHF.

This rearrangement joins TRBV11-3 to TRBJ1-1; 7 nucleotides agree with TRBD1. V lost 2 bases, J lost 3 bases, and 3 bases stayed unmatched. Looked up from germline, CDR1 is SGHNT and CDR2 is YENEEA. The CDR3 contains 14 residues. The CDR3 sequence: CASSLTGEYTEAFF. CDR3 in DNA: TGTGCCAGCAGCTTAACAGGGGAGTACACTGAAGCTTTCTTT.

V is TRBV28 and J is TRBJ1-5; 9 bases fit TRBD1. J was trimmed by 6 bases and V by 9 bases; bases with no gene match: 6. The CDR3 is made up of 13 amino acids. Germline CDR1 reads MDHEN; CDR2 reads SYDVKM. In DNA, the CDR3 is TGTGCCAGTCAAACAGGGGGCGGTCAGCCCCAGCATTTT. Amino acid sequence: CASQTGGGQPQHF.

The CDR3 coding sequence is TGCGCCAGCAATCAAATGCCTGTTGGTGAAAAACTGTTTTTT. Amino acid sequence: CASNQMPVGEKLFF. This rearrangement joins TRBV4-1 to TRBJ1-4, with D uncertain. Germline lookup yields CDR1 MGHRA and CDR2 YSYEKL. V was trimmed by 7 bases and J by 7 bases, leaving 16 bases between them. The CDR3 has 14 amino acids.

The chain has TRBV5-4 and TRBJ1-1; unclear D gene. The V and J ends lost 5 bases and 3 bases respectively, with 14 bases between them. The CDR3 totals 14 residues. Germline lookup yields CDR1 SGHNT and CDR2 YYREEE (reference sequence). The DNA for the CDR3 is TGTGCCAGCAGGGCGAGGGCGCAGGACACTGAAGCTTTCTTT. Its translation: CASRARAQDTEAFF.

This clone was seen once. V is TRBV27 and J is TRBJ2-7; the D gene is possibly TRBD1 (6 bases). CDR1 is MNHEY, CDR2 SMNVEV, per germline (reference sequence). This CDR3 has 14 amino acids. V lost 4 bases and J 0 bases, leaving 10 bases between the germline ends. The CDR3 DNA reads TGTGCCAGCAGTTCCAGGGGCAGCTCCTACGAGCAGTACTTC. This sequence encodes CASSSRGSSYEQYF.

The J gene is TRBJ1-1, the V gene TRBV5-1; D ambiguous. Trimming pared 0 bases from V and 3 bases from J, leaving 12 bases between. The CDR3 length is 15 residues. CDR1 and CDR2 from the germline V gene are SGHRS and YFSETQ. CDR3 amino acids: CASSLGRGRDTEAFF. CDR3 coding DNA: TGCGCCAGCAGCTTGGGAAGAGGGAGGGACACTGAAGCTTTCTTT.

This clone was seen only once. The chain joins TRBV9 to TRBJ2-7, with D hard to call. CDR3 size: 14 residues. V was trimmed by 4 bases and J by 0 bases, leaving 11 bases between them. Looked up from germline, CDR1 is SGDLS and CDR2 is YYNGEE. Here the CDR3 DNA reads TGTGCCAGCAGCCCAAGTCTGAGCTCCTACGAGCAGTACTTC. The encoded protein is CASSPSLSSYEQYF.

The V call is TRBV5-1, the J call TRBJ2-7; D may match TRBD1 or TRBD2 (5 bases each). Germline assignment: CDR1 SGHRS and CDR2 YFSETQ. V was cut by 4 bases and J by 3 bases, with 11 bases left in between. CDR3 length: 13 amino acids. The CDR3 is CASSRDGYYEQYF. Written as DNA, the CDR3 is TGCGCCAGCAGCAGGGACGGATACTACGAGCAGTACTTC.

This sequence joins TRBV28 and TRBJ2-7; TRBD1 matches 8 bases. This CDR3 is built from 12 residues. Germline-derived CDR1 and CDR2 are MDHEN and SYDVKM. The V and J ends lost 10 bases and 2 bases, in that order; junction bases with no gene match: 4. The CDR3 DNA follows: TGTGCCACCGGGACAGGAGCCTACGAGCAGTACTTC. As protein: CATGTGAYEQYF.

Here the CDR3 reads CASSFGPGTGGYEQYF. The CDR3 nucleotides are TGCGCCAGCAGCTTCGGCCCCGGGACAGGGGGATACGAGCAGTACTTC. J is TRBJ2-7 and V is TRBV5-1; TRBD1 matches 11 bases. The CDR3 is 16 amino acids. In germline, CDR1 is SGHRS, CDR2 YFSETQ. With 2 bases clipped from V and 4 bases from J, the junction kept 8 bases outside the gene matches. Based on the CDR3 plus reference TRBV5-1 and TRBJ2-7, the full variable domain is KAGVTQTPRYLIKTRGQQVTLSCSPISGHRSVSWYQQTPGQGLQFLFEYFSETQRNKGNFPGRFSGRQFSNSRSEMNVSTLELGDSALYLCASSFGPGTGGYEQYFGPGTRLTVT.

The chain uses TRBV7-2 and TRBJ2-3; TRBD2 agrees at 9 bases. The CDR3 loop spans 14 amino acids. Germline V gives CDR1 SGHTA, CDR2 FQGNSA. Trimming took 5 bases from V and 2 from J; bases not matched to a gene: 2. The CDR3 coding sequence is TGTGCCAGCAGCCCTAGCGGGGCCACAGATACGCAGTATTTT. This translates into CASSPSGATDTQYF.

V usage is TRBV7-9 and J usage is TRBJ1-1, with TRBD1 matching 7 bases. This CDR3 contains 16 residues. CDR1 SEHNR and CDR2 FQNEAQ come from the germline V gene (reference sequence). Trimming took 5 bases from V and 1 from J; bases not matched to a gene: 10. The chain's CDR3 is CASSPRQGWRNTEAFF. CDR3 sequence (DNA): TGTGCCAGCAGCCCACGACAGGGCTGGAGGAACACTGAAGCTTTCTTT.

The V gene is TRBV5-1, the J gene TRBJ2-7; the match to TRBD2 covers 9 bases. This CDR3 is 16 amino acids long. Germline V lookup: CDR1 SGHRS, CDR2 YFSETQ. The trim removed 0 bases at V and 2 bases at J, leaving 6 bases unmatched. This chain's CDR3 is CASSLGPRGGPYEQYF. The CDR3 DNA sequence: TGCGCCAGCAGCTTGGGCCCGCGGGGGGGCCCCTACGAGCAGTACTTC.

This clone was seen a single time. V usage is TRBV7-8 and J usage is TRBJ1-4, with D maybe TRBD1 (5 bases). The CDR3 consists of 14 residues. The germline gives CDR1 SGHVS, CDR2 FQNEAQ. V lost 1 base to trimming and J lost 7 bases, with 10 bases between them. The chain's CDR3 is CASSLEAGTEKLFF. The CDR3 DNA reads TGTGCCAGCAGCTTAGAGGCAGGGACTGAAAAACTGTTTTTT.

The CDR3, as DNA: TGTGCCAGCAGTTTAACCCTATTCCCTGGGGCCAACGTCCTGACTTTC. Translated: CASSLTLFPGANVLTF. This chain connects TRBV28 to TRBJ2-6; D not certain. Germline V gene sequence: CDR1 MDHEN, CDR2 SYDVKM. The CDR3 is 16 amino acids. The ends were cut back, 2 bases at V and 2 bases at J, with 10 bases in the middle.

The rearrangement uses TRBV19 and TRBJ2-5; 9 bases align to TRBD1. Germline-derived CDR1 and CDR2 are LNHDA and SQIVND (reference sequence). After removal of 6 bases from V and 1 base from J, the junction contained 9 bases not matched to a gene. The CDR3 has 16 amino acids. CDR3 region: CASSRLGTGFQETQYF. The CDR3, as DNA: TGTGCCAGTAGCAGATTGGGGACAGGGTTCCAAGAGACCCAGTACTTC.

With regard to this clone: Its ends do not fully match the called genes, so a read error is possible. The chain is built from TRBV7-9 and TRBJ1-2; the D gene is possibly TRBD1 (5 bases). The CDR3 has 14 amino acids. Looked up from germline, CDR1 is SEHNR and CDR2 is FQNEAQ (reference sequence). As DNA, the CDR3 is TGTGCCAGCAGCTTAGCGCTAGGGGAGGCCGCCTCTGGCTTC. This gives the protein CASSLALGEAASGF.

V is TRBV4-1 and J is TRBJ2-5; D perhaps matches TRBD2 (7 bases). This CDR3 spans 17 amino acids. The ends were cut back, 4 bases at V and 4 bases at J, with 22 bases in the middle. CDR1 MGHRA and CDR2 YSYEKL come from the germline V gene. CDR3 bases: TGCGCCAGCAGCCGAGAAGGGGTGGGGGGGCGCGTAGAGACCCAGTACTTC. Amino acid sequence: CASSREGVGGRVETQYF.

The chain combines TRBV5-1 with TRBJ2-3; a weak D match, TRBD2 (6 bases). CDR1 is SGHRS and CDR2 is YFSETQ in the germline V gene. V gave up 5 bases and J gave up 3 bases, with 19 bases separating them. The CDR3 has 16 amino acids. The CDR3 DNA is TGCGCCAGCAGAAAGGGGAGGCCACCCGCGACAGATACGCAGTATTTT. It is translated as CASRKGRPPATDTQYF.

This chain joins TRBV30 and TRBJ2-2, with a weak D call TRBD1 (5 bases). CDR1 and CDR2 from the germline V gene are GTSNPN and SVGIG (reference sequence). The V gene lost 0 bases and the J gene lost 7 bases, with 12 bases spanning the gap. The CDR3 spans 14 residues. CDR3 in DNA: TGTGCCTGGAGTGTGGGGCCCCCTTACGGGGAGCTGTTTTTT. Translation: CAWSVGPPYGELFF.

V is TRBV5-5 and J is TRBJ2-3; 12 nucleotides line up with TRBD2. The germline V gene has CDR1 SGHKS and CDR2 YYEKEE (reference sequence). V lost 0 bases to trimming and J lost 7 bases; unmatched junction nucleotides: 3. The CDR3 runs to 15 residues. The CDR3 bases are TGTGCCAGCAGCTTGGGGACTAGCGGGATAAATACGCAGTATTTT. It yields the protein CASSLGTSGINTQYF.

This clone was seen once. V gene TRBV4-2 combines with J gene TRBJ1-2; D might be TRBD1 (6 bases). The V end lost 0 bases, the J end lost 13 bases, and 21 bases lay between the germline ends. This CDR3 comprises 15 residues. The germline V gene encodes CDR1 LGHNA and CDR2 YNFKEQ. CDR3 protein: CASSQDSGGWGRFTF. CDR3 in DNA: TGTGCCAGCAGCCAAGATTCGGGGGGCTGGGGTCGGTTCACCTTC.

The V call is TRBV18, the J call TRBJ2-7; D not resolved. The CDR3 spans 14 residues. Germline CDR1 KGHSH, CDR2 LQKENI. V lost 1 base and J 6 bases, leaving 13 bases between the germline ends. CDR3 protein: CASSPLDTTSEQYF. The CDR3 DNA reads as TGTGCCAGCTCACCACTTGACACTACCTCCGAGCAGTACTTC.

CDR3 sequence: CASSITGATSGNGYTF. DNA for the CDR3: TGTGCCAGTAGTATAACAGGAGCTACTTCTGGGAATGGCTACACCTTC. V gene TRBV19 combines with J gene TRBJ1-2; maybe TRBD1 (5 bases). CDR1 is LNHDA, CDR2 SQIVND, per germline (reference sequence). V was shortened by 2 bases and J by 6 bases, with 19 bases between the two germline ends. CDR3 length equals 16 residues.

The chain has TRBV30 and TRBJ2-7; no clear D gene. CDR3 size: 13 residues. CDR1 GTSNPN and CDR2 SVGIG come from the germline V gene (reference sequence). V lost 4 bases to trimming and J lost 3 bases, with 13 bases between them. CDR3 coding DNA: TGTGCCTGGAAGCGAGGCCTAGGCTACGAGCAGTACTTC. It is translated as CAWKRGLGYEQYF.